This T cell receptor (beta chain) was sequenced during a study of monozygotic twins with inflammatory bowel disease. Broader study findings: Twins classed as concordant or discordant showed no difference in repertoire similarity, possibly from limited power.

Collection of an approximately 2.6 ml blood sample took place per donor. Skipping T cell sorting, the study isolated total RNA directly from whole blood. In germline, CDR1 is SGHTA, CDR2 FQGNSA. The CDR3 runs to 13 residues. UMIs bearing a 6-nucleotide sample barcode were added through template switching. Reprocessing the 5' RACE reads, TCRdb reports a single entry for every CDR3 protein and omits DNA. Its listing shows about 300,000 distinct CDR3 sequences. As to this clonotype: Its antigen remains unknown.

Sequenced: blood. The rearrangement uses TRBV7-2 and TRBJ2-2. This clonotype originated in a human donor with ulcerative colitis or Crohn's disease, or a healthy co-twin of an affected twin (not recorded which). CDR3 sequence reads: CASSYNGVGELFF.